Sequencing of this T cell receptor beta chain was carried out in a study of cytomegalovirus exposure and HLA in healthy donors. This PCR relied on a set of 60 Vbeta primers and 13 Jbeta primers. As handled by the study authors: An analysis that came later counted approximately 76 million unique TCR beta chains, 9 million to 12 million shared. Assay used: immunoSEQ multiplex PCR; TCRdb lists only in-frame clones, some missing. V, J and clone size were drawn from that table, and D and trimming were deduced from the DNA. The sample lists about 140,000 clones; 65% to 80% were seen once. The CDR3 runs to 18 residues. V shed 0 bases and J 6 bases; nucleotides not matched to a gene: 13. Germline V CDR1 and CDR2: SGHDT, YYEEEE.

The chain is built from TRBV5-6 and TRBJ2-1; 9 positions agree with TRBD1. Sequenced material: PBMCs. This clonotype was sampled from a male donor in good health and CMV-seropositive. CDR3 sequence: CASSLGSTGTGWRNEQFF. The CDR3 nucleotides read TGTGCCAGCAGCTTGGGAAGTACCGGGACAGGGTGGCGCAATGAGCAGTTCTTC.